This TCR beta chain was recovered during a study of shared clonotypes between healthy human individuals. The table came from immunoSEQ multiplex PCR; TCRdb's copy has only in-frame clones and leaves some out. Among 550,000 to 850,000 clones listed, approximately 79% were seen once. Trimming took off 1 base at V and 3 bases at J, with 12 bases between the two ends. This CDR3 has 15 amino acids. Germline V gene sequence: CDR1 KGHSH, CDR2 LQKENI. Sequenced input: memory CD4+ T cells sorted from blood. Specified subset: CD45RA-negative fraction. The chain combines TRBV18 with TRBJ1-1; D perhaps matches TRBD1 (6 bases). The clonotype comes from a woman aged 25 to 39 in good health. CDR3 in amino acids: CASSPQQRQDTEAFF. In DNA, the CDR3 is TGTGCCAGCTCACCACAACAGAGACAGGACACTGAAGCTTTCTTT.